The 29 T cell receptor beta chains listed next were all sequenced from one sample in a study of type 1 regulatory T cells. MiXCR was run by TCRdb on the reads, yielding one entry per CDR3 protein. The sample shows about 97,000 distinct CDR3 sequences, around a third of them seen only once. Specimen: CD4+ T cells, either the whole sample or a sorted fraction (not recorded which). The receptors here all came from a human donor in good health.

The chain uses TRBV3-1 and TRBJ2-7, with 8 bases matching TRBD2. The CDR3 contains 14 residues. Per the germline V gene, CDR1 is LGHDT and CDR2 is YNNKEL (reference sequence). J lost 7 bases, V lost 5 bases, and 10 bases had no gene match. CDR3 in amino acids: CASSWSGRFEEQYF. As DNA, the CDR3 is TGTGCCAGCAGCTGGAGCGGGAGATTCGAGGAGCAGTACTTC.

In this sample, this clonotype turned up a few times. V gene TRBV20-1 combines with J gene TRBJ1-3; no clear D gene. The CDR3 length is 13 residues. Between the trimmed V and J ends, which lost 7 bases and 1 base, there was a span of 11 bases. The germline V gene has CDR1 DFQATT and CDR2 SNEGSKA (reference sequence). In nucleotides, the CDR3 is TGCAGTGTATTTCAACCGTCTGGAAACACCATATATTTT. This sequence encodes CSVFQPSGNTIYF.

This chain uses TRBV3-1 with TRBJ2-1; tentative D call: TRBD2 (7 bases). With 4 bases removed from V and 9 bases from J, the gap between germline ends came to 19 bases. The CDR3 runs to 15 residues. CDR1 is LGHDT and CDR2 is YNNKEL in the germline V gene (reference sequence). Here the CDR3 reads CASSLHERGHIEQFF. DNA for the CDR3: TGTGCCAGCAGCCTCCACGAGCGGGGACACATTGAGCAGTTCTTC.

This clonotype was seen a few times. This chain joins TRBV30 and TRBJ2-5, with D possibly TRBD2 on 6 matching bases. Germline values: CDR1 GTSNPN, CDR2 SVGIG (reference sequence). The CDR3 runs to 11 residues. Trimming removed 0 bases at V and 9 bases at J, with 8 bases between. For the CDR3, the DNA is TGTGCCTGGAGTGTCGGAGGGCCCCAGTACTTC. Its translation is CAWSVGGPQYF. The whole variable domain, remainder taken from reference TRBV30 and TRBJ2-5, is SQTIHQWPATLVQPVGSPLSLECTVEGTSNPNLYWYRQAAGRGLQLLFYSVGIGQISSEVPQNLSASRPQDRQFILSSKKLLLSDSGFYLCAWSVGGPQYFGPGTRLLVL.

This clonotype was found a few times. The chain recombines TRBV9 with TRBJ1-3; TRBD1 is a possible D gene (6 bases). The CDR3 loop spans 14 amino acids. The germline V and J ends were trimmed by 3 bases and 2 bases, with 9 bases remaining between them. From germline, CDR1 is SGDLS and CDR2 YYNGEE. The DNA of the CDR3 is TGTGCCAGCAGCGCCAACAGGGCTGGAAACACCATATATTTT. The encoded protein is CASSANRAGNTIYF.

This clonotype came up a few times. This chain joins TRBV2 and TRBJ2-3; 9 bases agree with TRBD1. V shed 6 bases, J shed 3 bases, and the junction held 4 bases outside the gene matches. CDR1 and CDR2 from the germline V gene are SNHLY and FYNNEI. The CDR3 consists of 14 residues. For the CDR3, the DNA is TGTGCCAGCAGACCGGGACAGGGAACAGATACGCAGTATTTT. Translation gives CASRPGQGTDTQYF. The full variable domain, its missing parts supplied by reference TRBV2 and TRBJ2-3, is EPEVTQTPSHQVTQMGQEVILRCVPISNHLYFYWYRQILGQKVEFLVSFYNNEISEKSEIFDDQFSVERPDGSNFTLKIRSTKLEDSAMYFCASRPGQGTDTQYFGPGTRLTVL.

The chain is built from TRBV7-2 and TRBJ2-5; D is possibly TRBD1 (5 bases). The length of the CDR3 is 13 residues. Germline CDR1 and CDR2: SGHTA and FQGNSA. The V gene lost 1 base and the J gene lost 5 bases, with 8 bases spanning the gap. The CDR3 DNA follows: TGTGCCAGCAGCTTAGTGCAGGGTGAGACCCAGTACTTC. Its translation is CASSLVQGETQYF.

This clonotype was seen only a few times. The chain uses TRBV27 and TRBJ2-6; 8 bases align to TRBD1. The CDR3 spans 17 residues. J gave up 2 bases and V 5 bases, and 8 bases lay outside the gene matches. Germline assignment: CDR1 MNHEY and CDR2 SMNVEV (reference sequence). The CDR3, as DNA: TGTGCCAGCAGTCTTCGACAGGGGAAAACTGGGGCCAACGTCCTGACTTTC. This sequence encodes CASSLRQGKTGANVLTF.

This clonotype was observed a handful of times. V is TRBV6-6 and J is TRBJ2-7; 9 nucleotides align to TRBD2. CDR3 length: 17 amino acids. Germline V gives CDR1 MNHNY, CDR2 SVGAGI (reference sequence). V lost 4 bases and J lost 3; bases outside the gene matches: 13. The CDR3, as DNA: TGTGCCAGCAGTTGGCTAGCGGGGCTTGGGGGCCGCTACGAGCAGTACTTC. Residues: CASSWLAGLGGRYEQYF.

In this sample, this clonotype turned up many times. The rearrangement joins TRBV18 to TRBJ2-7; the D is unclear. V lost 0 bases, J lost 3 bases, and 6 bases lay in between. Germline lookup yields CDR1 KGHSH and CDR2 LQKENI. The CDR3 sequence is 13 residues long. In DNA form, the CDR3 reads TGTGCCAGCTCACCACCGGATCGCTACGAGCAGTACTTC. This codes for CASSPPDRYEQYF.

The rearrangement uses TRBV29-1 and TRBJ2-2, with 9 bases aligning to TRBD2. Germline trimming cut 4 bases from V and 6 bases from J; bases unmatched to any gene: 6. CDR1 and CDR2 from the germline V gene are SQVTM and ANQGSEA. CDR3 length equals 14 residues. The CDR3 sequence is CSVGLAGAAGELFF. The CDR3 DNA reads TGCAGCGTTGGATTAGCGGGAGCGGCCGGGGAGCTGTTTTTT.

For the CDR3, the DNA is TGTGCCAGCAGCAGTCTACCGGGACGGCCGAACACTGAAGCTTTCTTT. The encoded protein is CASSSLPGRPNTEAFF. The rearrangement links TRBV3-1 to TRBJ1-1; weak D call: TRBD1 (5 bases). Germline lookup yields CDR1 LGHDT and CDR2 YNNKEL (reference sequence). The CDR3 totals 16 residues. V lost 5 bases, J lost 1 base, and 17 bases lay in between. Variable domain in full (rest from reference TRBV3-1 and TRBJ1-1): DTAVSQTPKYLVTQMGNDKSIKCEQNLGHDTMYWYKQDSKKFLKIMFSYNNKELIINETVPNRFSPKSPDKAHLNLHINSLELGDSAVYFCASSSLPGRPNTEAFFGQGTRLTVV.

The V gene is TRBV18, the J gene TRBJ2-4; 7 nucleotides line up with TRBD1. The V and J ends lost 4 bases and 0 bases, in that order; junction bases with no gene match: 9. Germline loops: CDR1 KGHSH, CDR2 LQKENI. This CDR3 is 17 amino acids long. The CDR3 loop reads CASSLQDRVLAKNIQYF. In DNA, the CDR3 is TGTGCCAGCTCACTACAAGACAGGGTGTTAGCCAAAAACATTCAGTACTTC. The full variable domain, completed using reference TRBV18 and TRBJ2-4, is NAGVMQNPRHLVRRRGQEARLRCSPMKGHSHVYWYRQLPEEGLKFMVYLQKENIIDESGMPKERFSAEFPKEGPSILRIQQVVRGDSAAYFCASSLQDRVLAKNIQYFGAGTRLSVL.

The gene calls are TRBV29-1 and TRBJ2-1; D unresolved. Germline V gene lookup returns CDR1 SQVTM and CDR2 ANQGSEA. CDR3 length equals 14 residues. The ends were cut back, 6 bases at V and 0 bases at J, with 12 bases in the middle. The CDR3, as DNA: TGCAGCGTACCAGCAGCGAGCTCCTACAATGAGCAGTTCTTC. Protein product: CSVPAASSYNEQFF.

The chain combines TRBV3-1 with TRBJ1-2, with D maybe TRBD1 (5 bases). V was pared by 3 bases and J by 4 bases, with 21 bases between. Germline V gives CDR1 LGHDT, CDR2 YNNKEL (reference sequence). The CDR3 has 17 residues. CDR3 loop: CASSHLLGGPMGYGYTF. As DNA, the CDR3 is TGTGCCAGCAGCCACCTACTCGGGGGTCCGATGGGCTATGGCTACACCTTC. Complete variable domain (other parts from reference TRBV3-1 and TRBJ1-2): DTAVSQTPKYLVTQMGNDKSIKCEQNLGHDTMYWYKQDSKKFLKIMFSYNNKELIINETVPNRFSPKSPDKAHLNLHINSLELGDSAVYFCASSHLLGGPMGYGYTFGSGTRLTVV.

As to this clonotype: Here the CDR3 omits its conserved ending phenylalanine or tryptophan, so a read error is the likely source. The V call is TRBV5-1, the J call TRBJ2-5; D not resolved. CDR1 and CDR2 (germline): SGHRS, YFSETQ. This CDR3 comprises 13 residues. Trimming shortened V by 1 base and J by 2 bases, and 6 bases separated the two germline ends. Written as DNA, the CDR3 is TGCGCCAGCAGCTTGTCGCAGCAAGAGACCCAGTACTAC. Its translation is CASSLSQQETQYY.

This clonotype was picked up one time. The chain links TRBV6-5 to TRBJ1-4, with D possibly being TRBD1 (6 bases). Per germline, CDR1 MNHEY and CDR2 SVGAGI. This CDR3 has 18 amino acids. The V end lost 0 bases, the J end lost 2 bases, and 16 bases lay between the germline ends. The CDR3 DNA is TGTGCCAGCAGTTACTCGCCTGCGGGGGCAGCTACTAATGAAAAACTGTTTTTT. This codes for CASSYSPAGAATNEKLFF.

Written as DNA, the CDR3 is TGCGCCAGCAGCCCCGGTGTCCCGGGAGAGGGTTACATCACAGATACGCAGTATTTT. Its translation: CASSPGVPGEGYITDTQYF. The gene calls are TRBV5-1 and TRBJ2-3, with D perhaps TRBD2 (6 bases). The CDR3 spans 19 residues. Deletions cut 4 bases from V and 2 bases from J, with 26 bases between. Per the germline V gene, CDR1 is SGHRS and CDR2 is YFSETQ.

This clonotype was counted between two and nine times. The chain has TRBV7-8 and TRBJ2-2; the match to TRBD2 covers 10 bases. The J segment lost 5 bases and the V segment lost 5 bases, leaving 8 bases of the junction unmatched. This CDR3 has 16 amino acids. Germline V gene sequence: CDR1 SGHVS, CDR2 FQNEAQ. CDR3 amino acids: CASSTGTSVRTGELFF. The CDR3 coding sequence is TGTGCCAGCAGCACCGGGACTAGCGTTCGGACCGGGGAGCTGTTTTTT.

This clonotype appeared a few times. The chain employs TRBV7-6 and TRBJ1-2; TRBD1 matches at 9 bases. There are 15 residues in the CDR3. With 5 bases clipped from V and 4 bases from J, the junction kept 8 bases outside the gene matches. Germline CDR1 and CDR2: SGHVS and FNYEAQ. The CDR3 reads CASSANRGQSYGYTF. CDR3 nucleotides: TGTGCCAGCAGCGCGAACAGGGGGCAAAGCTATGGCTACACCTTC.

This clonotype has just a few counts. The chain couples TRBV12-3 or TRBV12-4 to TRBJ2-7, with TRBD1 identical over 7 bases. Trimming removed 6 bases from V and 0 bases from J; junction bases left unmatched: 2. The length of the CDR3 is 13 residues. As DNA, the CDR3 is TGTGCCAGCAGAAACAGGGGCTCCTACGAGCAGTACTTC. Amino acids: CASRNRGSYEQYF.

For this clonotype: A much more abundant neighbour one base away suggests this may be a read error. The chain links TRBV28 to TRBJ2-5; the D gene is possibly TRBD1 (7 bases). Germline-derived CDR1 and CDR2 are MDHEN and SYDVKM. This CDR3 has 15 amino acids. CDR3 bases: TGTACCAGCAGTTCCAGGGGGGAGACCCTCGAGACCCAGTACTTC. Its translation is CTSSSRGETLETQYF.

The genes are TRBV14 and TRBJ2-1; D is perhaps TRBD2 (6 bases). Germline CDR1 and CDR2: SGHDN and FVKESK. Trimming stripped 1 base from V and 10 bases from J, with 14 bases between. This CDR3 contains 14 residues. The CDR3 sequence is CASSQVYGSGEQFF. The CDR3 DNA follows: TGTGCCAGCAGCCAAGTCTACGGGAGCGGCGAGCAGTTCTTC.

This chain connects TRBV6-1 to TRBJ1-1, with TRBD1 identical over 8 bases. The length of the CDR3 is 14 residues. Trimming cost V 11 bases and J 1 base; bases outside gene matches: 9. Per germline, CDR1 MNHNS and CDR2 SASEGT. This chain's CDR3 is CAAGGGTGNTEAFF. The CDR3 DNA is TGTGCCGCGGGGGGGGGGACAGGGAACACTGAAGCTTTCTTT.

The chain links TRBV12-3 or TRBV12-4 to TRBJ1-5; tentatively, D is TRBD1 (6 bases). Trimming removed 7 bases at V and 5 bases at J, with 12 bases between. This CDR3 spans 13 amino acids. CDR3 sequence (DNA): TGTGCCAGCAACTTGGCAGGGGATCAGCCCCAGCATTTT. Translation: CASNLAGDQPQHF.

This chain links TRBV7-9 with TRBJ2-1; 10 nucleotides line up with TRBD2. The CDR3 is 18 residues long. Trimming removed 5 bases from V and 8 bases from J; junction bases left unmatched: 18. CDR1 SEHNR and CDR2 FQNEAQ come from the germline V gene (reference sequence). DNA for the CDR3: TGTGCCAGCAGCCTGCCCCCCCGCTTAGCGGGAGGCCGGGATGAGCAGTTCTTC. The encoded protein is CASSLPPRLAGGRDEQFF.

This CDR3 reads CASSFPGGEQYF. Here the CDR3 DNA reads TGTGCCAGCAGCTTCCCGGGAGGCGAGCAGTACTTC. V usage is TRBV3-1 and J usage is TRBJ2-7; 7 bases line up with TRBD2. This CDR3 has 12 amino acids. The ends lost 5 bases at V and 6 bases at J; junction bases unmatched: 4. Germline assignment: CDR1 LGHDT and CDR2 YNNKEL (reference sequence).

This clonotype was counted between two and nine times. The chain employs TRBV7-2 and TRBJ2-3; D may be TRBD2 (6 bases). Germline CDR1 and CDR2: SGHTA and FQGNSA. The V end was cut by 1 base, the J end by 4 bases, with 6 bases between. This CDR3 spans 13 amino acids. CDR3 in DNA: TGTGCCAGCAGCTTAGGGAGGGCAGATACGCAGTATTTT. Translation gives CASSLGRADTQYF.

This rearrangement joins TRBV20-1 to TRBJ1-2; D is uncertain. The V gene's germline CDR1 is DFQATT and CDR2 SNEGSKA (reference sequence). This CDR3 is 12 amino acids long. V gave up 3 bases and J gave up 8 bases, with 13 bases separating them. In DNA form, the CDR3 reads TGCAGTGCTAGGGTGTCCCTCTGGGGCTACACCTTC. This codes for CSARVSLWGYTF.